These 23 T cell receptor beta chains share one sample of origin, sequenced in a study of T-cell memory formation after mild COVID-19. From the 5' RACE reads, TCRdb called clonotypes with MiXCR, one entry per CDR3 protein. The sample contains some 290,000 distinct CDR3 sequences, 15% to 20% of which appear only once. The sample taken for sequencing was PBMCs or a T cell subset sorted from them (not recorded which). These receptors were taken from a man between 18 and 35 years old who had mild COVID-19 (a few samples of this study predate the infection). Cell type and time point are not known.

This clonotype was detected ten times or more. V is TRBV5-1 and J is TRBJ2-1, with 7 bases fitting TRBD1. The ends lost 1 base at V and 9 bases at J; junction bases unmatched: 10. This CDR3 comprises 15 residues. Germline CDR1 is SGHRS and CDR2 is YFSETQ. The CDR3 protein is CASSLPPDRQGEQFF. CDR3 bases: TGCGCCAGCAGCTTGCCCCCGGACAGGCAGGGTGAGCAGTTCTTC. Full variable domain (remainder filled in from reference TRBV5-1 and TRBJ2-1): KAGVTQTPRYLIKTRGQQVTLSCSPISGHRSVSWYQQTPGQGLQFLFEYFSETQRNKGNFPGRFSGRQFSNSRSEMNVSTLELGDSALYLCASSLPPDRQGEQFFGPGTRLTVL.

The chain recombines TRBV6-5 with TRBJ2-2; D ambiguous. This CDR3 is 12 amino acids long. Germline V gene sequence: CDR1 MNHEY, CDR2 SVGAGI. Deletions cut 2 bases from V and 7 bases from J, with 5 bases between. The CDR3 sequence is CASSYIHGELFF. CDR3 nucleotides: TGTGCCAGCAGTTACATTCACGGGGAGCTGTTTTTT.

The chain employs TRBV4-3 and TRBJ1-1; TRBD1 aligns across 7 bases. Trimming at V came to 4 bases and at J to 11 bases, leaving 19 bases not matched to a gene. The CDR3 has 16 amino acids. Germline CDR1 and CDR2: LGHNA and YSLEER. CDR3 DNA: TGCGCCAGCAGCCCTACTACCCAATCAGGGGGAGGAATGGCTTTCTTT. Its protein product is CASSPTTQSGGGMAFF.

This clonotype was seen only a few times. The chain uses TRBV15 and TRBJ2-7; 7 bases match TRBD1. Looked up from germline, CDR1 is LNHNV and CDR2 is YYDKDF (reference sequence). This CDR3 is 13 amino acids long. Unmatched junction bases numbered 5, after V lost 5 bases and J lost 4 bases. The CDR3 protein is CATSDRDSYEQYF. Here the CDR3 DNA reads TGTGCCACCAGCGACCGGGACAGTTACGAGCAGTACTTC.

The chain couples TRBV6-2 or TRBV6-3 to TRBJ2-7, with unresolved D. Germline V gene data show CDR1 as MNHEY and CDR2 as SVGEGT. The V end was cut by 5 bases, the J end by 6 bases, with 11 bases between. The CDR3 loop spans 12 amino acids. In DNA, the CDR3 is TGTGCCAGCAGTAACCCGTGGGGCGAGCAGTACGTC. Protein product: CASSNPWGEQYV.

The chain joins TRBV20-1 to TRBJ1-6; D unclear. In germline, CDR1 is DFQATT, CDR2 SNEGSKA (reference sequence). V lost 6 bases to trimming and J lost 0 bases, with 12 bases between them. This CDR3 spans 15 amino acids. CDR3 DNA: TGCAGTGCGAGGTCCCAGAGCTCCTATAATTCACCCCTCCACTTT. It yields the protein CSARSQSSYNSPLHF.

This clonotype was found a few times. This sequence joins TRBV4-2 and TRBJ1-1, with 7 nucleotides matching TRBD1. Germline V gives CDR1 LGHNA, CDR2 YNFKEQ. The junction had 11 bases not matched to a gene; V was cut back by 5 bases and J by 5 bases. CDR3 length: 15 amino acids. CDR3 residues: CASSTQTGMGTEAFF. The CDR3 DNA reads TGTGCCAGCAGCACCCAGACAGGGATGGGGACTGAAGCTTTCTTT.

This clonotype was found a few times. This chain uses TRBV20-1 with TRBJ1-1; D perhaps matches TRBD1 (5 bases). This CDR3 region has 12 residues. CDR1 DFQATT and CDR2 SNEGSKA come from the germline V gene (reference sequence). V was cut by 2 bases and J by 6 bases, with 10 bases left in between. The CDR3 bases are TGCAGTGCTAGATCCGGACACTCTGAAGCTTTCTTT. Residues: CSARSGHSEAFF.

This chain links TRBV6-1 with TRBJ1-4; TRBD1 agrees at 8 bases. In germline, CDR1 is MNHNS, CDR2 SASEGT. The CDR3 sequence is 16 residues long. J gave up 10 bases and V 0 bases, and 10 bases lay outside the gene matches. Written as DNA, the CDR3 is TGTGCCAGCAGTGAAGCGCGACAGGGGAAGGTGGGAAAACTGTTTTTT. Translation: CASSEARQGKVGKLFF.

The V call is TRBV5-6, the J call TRBJ1-5; D is undetermined. Trimming stripped 0 bases from V and 5 bases from J, with 12 bases between. The CDR3 totals 15 residues. Germline V gene data show CDR1 as SGHDT and CDR2 as YYEEEE. This CDR3 reads CASSLEALPYQPQHF. The CDR3 DNA reads as TGTGCCAGCAGCTTGGAAGCCCTTCCTTATCAGCCCCAGCATTTT.

As DNA, the CDR3 is TGTGCCAGCAGCCCTGGGGGCCTGGGGCAGTGGTCCTACGAGCAGTACTTC. It is translated as CASSPGGLGQWSYEQYF. The gene calls are TRBV7-2 and TRBJ2-7, with D possibly being TRBD1 (6 bases). Germline V lookup: CDR1 SGHTA, CDR2 FQGNSA. CDR3 length: 17 amino acids. The V and J ends lost 5 bases and 1 base respectively, with 21 bases between them.

V is TRBV29-1 and J is TRBJ2-1; possibly TRBD1 for D (5 bases). The V and J ends lost 3 bases and 7 bases respectively, with 7 bases between them. In germline, CDR1 is SQVTM, CDR2 ANQGSEA. The CDR3 consists of 11 residues. The CDR3 DNA reads as TGCAGCGTTGAGAAGGGGAATGAGCAGTTCTTC. It encodes CSVEKGNEQFF.

This chain links TRBV7-2 with TRBJ2-4; maybe TRBD2 (5 bases). This CDR3 contains 15 residues. V lost 2 bases, J lost 4 bases, and 12 bases lay in between. Germline-derived CDR1 and CDR2 are SGHTA and FQGNSA. CDR3 residues: CASSLRKDWKNIQYF. CDR3 sequence (DNA): TGTGCCAGCAGCTTACGGAAGGACTGGAAAAACATTCAGTACTTC.

This chain uses TRBV5-1 with TRBJ2-1, with D perhaps matching TRBD1 (6 bases). CDR1 SGHRS and CDR2 YFSETQ come from the germline V gene. The CDR3 is 16 residues long. The germline V and J ends were trimmed by 2 bases and 4 bases, with 16 bases remaining between them. As DNA, the CDR3 is TGCGCCAGCAGCTTACAGGGCCCCGGGTTGTACAATGAGCAGTTCTTC. This encodes CASSLQGPGLYNEQFF. The whole variable domain, filled in from reference TRBV5-1 and TRBJ2-1, reads KAGVTQTPRYLIKTRGQQVTLSCSPISGHRSVSWYQQTPGQGLQFLFEYFSETQRNKGNFPGRFSGRQFSNSRSEMNVSTLELGDSALYLCASSLQGPGLYNEQFFGPGTRLTVL.

In this sample, this clonotype turned up many times. V and J are TRBV20-1 and TRBJ1-6; D gene unclear. V lost 0 bases to trimming and J lost 9 bases, with 12 bases between them. Germline loops: CDR1 DFQATT, CDR2 SNEGSKA (reference sequence). The CDR3 length is 14 residues. DNA of the CDR3: TGCAGTGCTAGAGATCCGCTTGCCATTTCACCCCTCCACTTT. Translated: CSARDPLAISPLHF.

V usage is TRBV10-3 and J usage is TRBJ2-3, with 9 bases matching TRBD1. V shed 4 bases, J shed 3 bases, and the junction held 5 bases outside the gene matches. Germline V gives CDR1 ENHRY, CDR2 SYGVKD. The CDR3 is made up of 15 amino acids. The CDR3 region is CAISARDRETDTQYF. The CDR3 DNA reads as TGTGCCATCAGTGCCCGGGACAGGGAAACAGATACGCAGTATTTT.

V and J are TRBV20-1 and TRBJ2-5; 7 nucleotides agree with TRBD1. This CDR3 is 14 amino acids long. The trim removed 5 bases at V and 1 base at J, leaving 7 bases unmatched. Germline V lookup: CDR1 DFQATT, CDR2 SNEGSKA (reference sequence). The CDR3 spells CSAGQAPGQETQYF. Written as DNA, the CDR3 is TGCAGTGCTGGACAGGCCCCCGGCCAAGAGACCCAGTACTTC.

This clonotype was observed a handful of times. The chain recombines TRBV7-9 with TRBJ1-1, with TRBD1 matching over 12 bases. Germline assignment: CDR1 SEHNR and CDR2 FQNEAQ (reference sequence). With 4 bases clipped from V and 8 bases from J, the junction kept 8 bases outside the gene matches. The CDR3 extends over 15 amino acids. Here the CDR3 DNA reads TGTGCCAGCAGCTCGTACCGGGACAGGGGGCGGGAAGCTTTCTTT. Encoded protein: CASSSYRDRGREAFF.

The gene calls are TRBV3-1 and TRBJ2-6; D unclear. The V end was cut by 6 bases, the J end by 4 bases, with 10 bases between. Germline V lookup: CDR1 LGHDT, CDR2 YNNKEL (reference sequence). The CDR3 length is 14 residues. The CDR3 sequence is CASRLSGGANVLTF. As DNA, the CDR3 is TGTGCCAGCAGGCTCTCCGGGGGGGCCAACGTCCTGACTTTC. Together with reference TRBV3-1 and TRBJ2-6, the CDR3 gives the full variable domain: DTAVSQTPKYLVTQMGNDKSIKCEQNLGHDTMYWYKQDSKKFLKIMFSYNNKELIINETVPNRFSPKSPDKAHLNLHINSLELGDSAVYFCASRLSGGANVLTFGAGSRLTVL.

The chain is built from TRBV9 and TRBJ2-5; D is possibly TRBD1 (6 bases). The CDR3 runs 16 residues. Germline V lookup: CDR1 SGDLS, CDR2 YYNGEE. V was pared by 4 bases and J by 4 bases, with 20 bases between. CDR3 sequence reads: CASSPTAGVQGETQYF. The DNA for the CDR3 is TGTGCCAGCAGCCCAACCGCAGGGGTTCAAGGAGAGACCCAGTACTTC. Full variable domain (rest looked up from reference TRBV9 and TRBJ2-5): DSGVTQTPKHLITATGQRVTLRCSPRSGDLSVYWYQQSLDQGLQFLIQYYNGEERAKGNILERFSAQQFPDLHSELNLSSLELGDSALYFCASSPTAGVQGETQYFGPGTRLLVL.

This clonotype was observed a few times. The rearrangement links TRBV2 to TRBJ2-5, with 7 bases lining up with TRBD1. CDR1 is SNHLY, CDR2 FYNNEI, per germline. This CDR3 contains 12 residues. Trimming removed 10 bases from V and 4 bases from J; junction bases left unmatched: 6. The CDR3 DNA is TGTGCCACGACAGGGCCAGTAGAGACCCAGTACTTC. It translates to CATTGPVETQYF.

This clonotype was recorded many times. The V gene is TRBV12-3 or TRBV12-4, the J gene TRBJ2-7; 7 bases align to TRBD2. This CDR3 spans 13 amino acids. V was clipped by 3 bases and J by 7 bases; unmatched bases: 6. CDR3 nucleotides: TGTGCCAGCAGTTTTGTCCCCGGGGGGGAGCAGTACTTC. Translation gives CASSFVPGGEQYF.

With respect to this clonotype: At one end, the junction sequence differs from germline, possibly due to a read error. The J gene is TRBJ2-7, the V gene TRBV12-3 or TRBV12-4, with unresolved D. The CDR3 totals 14 residues. For the CDR3, the DNA is TGTGCCAGCAGTTTGAGCGACGGCTCCTACGAGCAGCACTTC. This encodes CASSLSDGSYEQHF.